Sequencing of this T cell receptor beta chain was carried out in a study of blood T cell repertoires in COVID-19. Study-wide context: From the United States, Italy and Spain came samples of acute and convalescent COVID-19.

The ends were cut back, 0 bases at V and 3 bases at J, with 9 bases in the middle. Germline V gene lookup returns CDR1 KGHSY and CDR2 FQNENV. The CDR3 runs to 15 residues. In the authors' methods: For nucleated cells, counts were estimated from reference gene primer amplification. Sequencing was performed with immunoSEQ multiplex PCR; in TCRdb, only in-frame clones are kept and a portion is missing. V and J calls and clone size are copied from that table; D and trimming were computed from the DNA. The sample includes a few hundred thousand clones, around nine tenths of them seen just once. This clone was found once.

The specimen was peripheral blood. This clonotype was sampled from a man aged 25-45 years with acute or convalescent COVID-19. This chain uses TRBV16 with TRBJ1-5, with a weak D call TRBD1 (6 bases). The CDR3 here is CASSQSWGPNQPQHF. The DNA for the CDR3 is TGTGCCAGCAGCCAATCATGGGGGCCCAATCAGCCCCAGCATTTT.